Detailed here is one T cell receptor beta chain. Its antigen is not known. CDR1 is MDHEN, CDR2 SYDVKM, per germline. The V and J ends lost 7 bases and 0 bases respectively, with 16 bases between them. This CDR3 spans 16 amino acids. These data belong to a study of graft-versus-host responses after intestinal transplantation. This table comes from immunoSEQ multiplex PCR, and its TCRdb copy is limited to in-frame clones, with some not included. This sample carries 100,000 to 120,000 clones, just under 95% of them seen once, and the ten largest clones take roughly 0.5%. This sequence joins TRBV28 and TRBJ1-5, with D perhaps TRBD1 (6 bases). Sequencing was performed on unstimulated CD8+ T cells sorted from spleen or lymph node cells, taken before intestinal transplant. This receptor was obtained from a human donor who received an intestinal transplant. The CDR3 coding sequence is TGTGCCAGCACGGACAGTGCCGAATATAGCAATCAGCCCCAGCATTTT. It is translated as CASTDSAEYSNQPQHF.